This entry is about one T cell receptor (beta chain). Its cognate antigen has yet to be identified. The record has no base qualities; no much larger clone is one base away. CDR1 and CDR2 are drawn from the germline V gene: MDHEN, SYDVKM. V is clipped by 5 bases and J by 5 bases, and the sequence between their germline boundaries is 9 bases long. The CDR3, cysteine through phenylalanine, is 12 amino acids long. The DNA shown is the 36-base CDR3, in frame from base 1. The data stem from a study of shared clonotypes between healthy human individuals (TCRdb year 2020). Regarding the complete study: A couple of women and three men aged 18 to 49 years were included in the cohort. To estimate repertoire size and how much clonotypes are shared between individuals, the study performed deep sequencing of blood TCR repertoires from a few healthy adults. Per donor, three plates each were used for CD4 naive and CD4 memory, two for CD8 naive, and one for CD8 memory. Between about 0.94 and 8.9 billion PBMCs per donor were obtained by leukapheresis. Libraries were prepared and TCR repertoires were sequenced by different laboratories using diverse techniques, in order to increase sequencing depth and limit assay-specific biases. Study-wide findings and limitations: Across a handful of donors, approximately 5% of naive CD4, roughly 3.8% of naive CD8, 2.3% of memory CD4, and 0.4% to 0.45% of memory CD8 clonotypes were shared. Pairwise subsampling led to the expectation that sequencing depth would affect the degree of clonotype sharing among donors. Compared with non-shared clonotypes, the clonotypes found in all four sorted-subset donors had higher generation probabilities. Incomplete sequencing was indicated by rarefaction of sorted-subset datasets, despite the large sequencing depth. Sampling was restricted to blood, and TCR repertoires in tissue are likely to differ from TCR repertoires in blood. Because the study included a small number of donors, the genetic and exposure-history diversity represented was limited. Larger estimated clonotype richness was generally found for naive subsets than for memory subsets.

TCR CDR3 regions were amplified from genomic DNA by multiplex PCR using the deep immunoSEQ assay. Genomic DNA extracted from each cell subset was distributed evenly over all wells of several immunoSEQ 96-well plates, and each plate served as one replicate. For sorted subsets, each replicate PCR was loaded with 200 ng genomic DNA, equivalent to 25,000 to 35,000 T cell genomes. The purified libraries were quantified using a Qubit 3.0 fluorometer, sized with a Bioanalyzer 2100, and then quantified again using the KAPA Library Quantification kit. Each immunoSEQ 96-well plate was sequenced on its own single-read 150-cycle Illumina NextSeq 550 flow cell. On the authors' methods: The immunoSEQ output contained only junctional sequences without quality scores, so filtering could not match that applied to full-length reads. To assign V/J genes and CDR3, sequences were annotated against IMGT germline references using PyIR, a Python wrapper for IgBLAST v1.9. Any read was removed if the V/J assignment was weak (E-value above 1e-6), the CDR3 was missing, or the read contained stop codons, out-of-frame junctions, or ambiguous translated residues. A V3J clonotype was defined by an identical inferred V gene, J gene, and CDR3 amino acid sequence. Percentage overlap between repertoires was computed as shared unique clonotypes divided by the size of the smaller repertoire. RTK rarefaction, the Chao1 estimator, and Recon v2.1 estimates of unobserved clonotypes were used to assess repertoire richness. Generation probabilities for all TCRbeta clonotypes obtained by the gDNA method from a handful of donors were computed using OLGA. The table was pulled from immuneACCESS by TCRdb, which kept in-frame rearrangements only. Such tables lose some clones; where checked, under half of the loss comes from unresolved V genes, and the rest has no known cause. For V, J and clone size, that table is used; D and trimming come from the DNA. The sample yields about 330,000 clones; 74% were counted once. The leading ten clones occupy 10% of the sample.

The donors were healthy, HIV-negative adults with no recently reported acute infections or vaccinations. Every donor was a Caucasian adult residing in Nashville, Tennessee, USA. CD4+ T cells were enriched by magnetic negative selection, after which naive cells were positively selected on CD45RA and the negative fraction was taken as the memory subset. After blood collection by leukapheresis, PBMCs were isolated using Ficoll-Histopaque density gradient centrifugation and then cryopreserved in the vapor phase of liquid nitrogen. Analytical flow cytometry was used to check the purity and quantity of every magnetically sorted T cell population. Genomic DNA was isolated from every sorted fraction and measured by UV absorbance on a Nanodrop 2000c.

This sequence uses TRBV28 and TRBJ1-1; the D gene is perhaps TRBD1, from 6 matching bases. The sample taken for sequencing was memory CD4+ T cells sorted from blood. According to the study, the label for this sample's cell subset or site signals: CD45RA-negative fraction. The clonotype was recovered from a young man in good health. The encoded CDR3 is CASSEQGTEAFF. In nucleotide form, the sequence is TGTGCCAGCAGTGAACAGGGAACTGAAGCTTTCTTT.